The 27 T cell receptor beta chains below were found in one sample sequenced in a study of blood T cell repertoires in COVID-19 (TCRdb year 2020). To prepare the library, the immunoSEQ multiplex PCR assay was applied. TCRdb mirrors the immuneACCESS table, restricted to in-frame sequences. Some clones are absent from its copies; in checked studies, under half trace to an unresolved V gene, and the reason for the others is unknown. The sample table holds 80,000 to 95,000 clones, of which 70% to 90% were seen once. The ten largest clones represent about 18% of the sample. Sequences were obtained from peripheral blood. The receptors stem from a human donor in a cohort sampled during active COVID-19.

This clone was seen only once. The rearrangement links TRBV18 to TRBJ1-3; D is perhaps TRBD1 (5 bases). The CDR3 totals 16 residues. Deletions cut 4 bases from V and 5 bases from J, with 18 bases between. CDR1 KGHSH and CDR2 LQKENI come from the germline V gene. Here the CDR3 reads CASSRTNARARNTIYF. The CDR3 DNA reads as TGTGCCAGCTCACGGACAAACGCCCGAGCCCGAAACACCATATATTTT.

CDR3 residues: CASGQTGVGEKLFF. The CDR3 DNA reads TGTGCTAGTGGCCAGACAGGGGTTGGGGAAAAACTGTTTTTT. The chain employs TRBV12-5 and TRBJ1-4; TRBD1 agrees at 8 bases. This CDR3 is 14 amino acids long. V was pared by 6 bases and J by 8 bases, with 8 bases of the junction left unmatched. The germline V gene encodes CDR1 LGHNT and CDR2 FRNRAP.

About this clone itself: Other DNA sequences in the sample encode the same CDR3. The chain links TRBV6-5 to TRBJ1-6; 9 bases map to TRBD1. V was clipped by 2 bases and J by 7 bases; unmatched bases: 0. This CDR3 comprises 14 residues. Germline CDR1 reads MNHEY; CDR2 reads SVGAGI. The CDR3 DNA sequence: TGTGCCAGCAGTTACGACAGGGGGAATTCACCCCTCCACTTT. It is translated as CASSYDRGNSPLHF.

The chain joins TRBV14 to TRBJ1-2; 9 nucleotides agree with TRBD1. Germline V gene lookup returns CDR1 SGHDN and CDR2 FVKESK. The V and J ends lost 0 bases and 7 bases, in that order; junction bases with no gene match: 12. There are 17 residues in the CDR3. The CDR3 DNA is TGTGCCAGCAGCCAAGATAATTGGTTTGGGACAGGGTCTGGCTACACCTTC. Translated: CASSQDNWFGTGSGYTF.

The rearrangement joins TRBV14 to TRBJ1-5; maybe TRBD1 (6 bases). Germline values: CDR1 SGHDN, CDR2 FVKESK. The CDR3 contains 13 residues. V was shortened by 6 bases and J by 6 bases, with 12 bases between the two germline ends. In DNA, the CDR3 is TGTGCCAGCAGTCCCACAGGGACTCAGCCCCAGCATTTT. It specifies CASSPTGTQPQHF.

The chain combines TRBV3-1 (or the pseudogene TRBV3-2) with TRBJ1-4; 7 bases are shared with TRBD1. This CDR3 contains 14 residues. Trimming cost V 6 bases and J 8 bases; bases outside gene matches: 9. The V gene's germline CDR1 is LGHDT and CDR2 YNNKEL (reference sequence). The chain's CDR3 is CASRQQGRGEKLFF. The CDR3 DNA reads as TGTGCCAGCAGACAACAGGGGAGGGGGGAAAAACTGTTTTTT.

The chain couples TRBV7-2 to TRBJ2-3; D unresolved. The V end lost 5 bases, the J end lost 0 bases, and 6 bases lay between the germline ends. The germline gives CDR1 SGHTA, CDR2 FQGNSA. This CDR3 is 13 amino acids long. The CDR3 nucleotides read TGTGCCAGCAGCCCACAGAGCACAGATACGCAGTATTTT. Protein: CASSPQSTDTQYF.

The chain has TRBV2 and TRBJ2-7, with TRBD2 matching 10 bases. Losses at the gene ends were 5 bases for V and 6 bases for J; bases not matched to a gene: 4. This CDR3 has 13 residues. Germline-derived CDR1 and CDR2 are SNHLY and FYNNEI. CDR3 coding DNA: TGTGCCAGCAGTATCAGGACTAGCGGCGAGCAGTACTTC. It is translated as CASSIRTSGEQYF.

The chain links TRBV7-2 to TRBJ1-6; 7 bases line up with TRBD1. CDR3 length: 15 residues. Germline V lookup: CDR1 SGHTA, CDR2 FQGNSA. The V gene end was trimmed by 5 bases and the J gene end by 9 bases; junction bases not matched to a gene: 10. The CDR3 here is CASSPGVRGISPLHF. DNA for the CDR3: TGTGCCAGCAGCCCTGGGGTCAGGGGGATTTCACCCCTCCACTTT.

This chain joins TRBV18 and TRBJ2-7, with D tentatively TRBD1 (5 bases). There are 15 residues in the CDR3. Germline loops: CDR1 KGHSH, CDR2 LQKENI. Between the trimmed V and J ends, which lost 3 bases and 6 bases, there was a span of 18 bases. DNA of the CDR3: TGTGCCAGCTCACCTGTGGACAACCTAAGGTCCGAGCAGTACTTC. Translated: CASSPVDNLRSEQYF.

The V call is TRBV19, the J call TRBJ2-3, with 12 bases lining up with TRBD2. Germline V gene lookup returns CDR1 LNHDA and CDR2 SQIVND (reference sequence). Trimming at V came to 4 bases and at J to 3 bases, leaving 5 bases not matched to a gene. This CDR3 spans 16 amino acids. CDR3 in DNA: TGTGCCAGTAGTAGGCCCACTAGCGGGGGGACAGATACGCAGTATTTT. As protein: CASSRPTSGGTDTQYF.

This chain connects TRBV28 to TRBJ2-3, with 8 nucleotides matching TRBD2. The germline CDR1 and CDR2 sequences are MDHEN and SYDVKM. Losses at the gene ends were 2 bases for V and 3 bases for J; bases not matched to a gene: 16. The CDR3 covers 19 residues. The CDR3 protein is CASSLIRLAAGAETDTQYF. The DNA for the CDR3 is TGTGCCAGCAGTTTAATCCGTCTGGCAGCGGGGGCCGAAACAGATACGCAGTATTTT.

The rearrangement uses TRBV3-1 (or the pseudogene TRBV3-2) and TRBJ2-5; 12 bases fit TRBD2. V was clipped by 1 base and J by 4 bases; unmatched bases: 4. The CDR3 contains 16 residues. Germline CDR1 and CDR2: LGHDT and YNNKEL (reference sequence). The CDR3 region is CASSQALAGGSETQYF. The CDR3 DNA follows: TGTGCCAGCAGCCAAGCACTAGCGGGGGGTTCAGAGACCCAGTACTTC.

As DNA, the CDR3 is TGTGCCAGCAGCGGTTGGAGGGACCAAAACATTCAGTACTTC. This gives the protein CASSGWRDQNIQYF. The rearrangement uses TRBV6-6 and TRBJ2-4, with D possibly matching TRBD2 (6 bases). The germline CDR1 and CDR2 sequences are MNHNY and SVGAGI (reference sequence). V gave up 6 bases and J gave up 5 bases, with 14 bases separating them. The CDR3 covers 14 residues.

The CDR3 spells CAIKSGQDEQYF. CDR3 coding DNA: TGTGCCATCAAATCCGGACAGGACGAGCAGTACTTC. V and J are TRBV10-3 and TRBJ2-7, with 7 bases identical to TRBD1. V was pared by 7 bases and J by 5 bases, with 5 bases of the junction left unmatched. The CDR3 runs 12 residues. The V gene's germline CDR1 is ENHRY and CDR2 SYGVKD.

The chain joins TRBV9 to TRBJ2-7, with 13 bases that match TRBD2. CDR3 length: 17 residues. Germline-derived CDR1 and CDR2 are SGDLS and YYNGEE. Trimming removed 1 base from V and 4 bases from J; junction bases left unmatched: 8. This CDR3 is CASSVPKGTSGEYEQYF. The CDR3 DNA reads TGTGCCAGCAGCGTACCTAAAGGGACTAGCGGGGAGTACGAGCAGTACTTC.

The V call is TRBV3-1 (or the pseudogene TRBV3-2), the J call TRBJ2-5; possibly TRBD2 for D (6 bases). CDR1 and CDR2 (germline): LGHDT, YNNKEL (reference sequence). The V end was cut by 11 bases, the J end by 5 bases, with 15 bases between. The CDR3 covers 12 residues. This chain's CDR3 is CAGKGLGETQYF. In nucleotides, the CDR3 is TGTGCCGGAAAGGGACTTGGGGAGACCCAGTACTTC.

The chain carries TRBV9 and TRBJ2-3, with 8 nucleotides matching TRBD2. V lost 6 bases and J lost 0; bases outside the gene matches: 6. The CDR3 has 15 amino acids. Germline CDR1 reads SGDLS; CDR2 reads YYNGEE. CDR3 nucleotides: TGTGCCAGCACCACTGGCGGGGGGAGCACAGATACGCAGTATTTT. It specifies CASTTGGGSTDTQYF.

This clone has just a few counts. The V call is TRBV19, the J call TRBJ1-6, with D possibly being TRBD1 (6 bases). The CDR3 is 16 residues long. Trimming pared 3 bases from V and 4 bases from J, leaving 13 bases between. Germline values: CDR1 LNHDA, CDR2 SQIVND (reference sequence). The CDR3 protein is CASSISRTVYNSPLHF. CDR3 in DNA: TGTGCCAGTAGTATTTCCCGGACAGTTTATAATTCACCCCTCCACTTT.

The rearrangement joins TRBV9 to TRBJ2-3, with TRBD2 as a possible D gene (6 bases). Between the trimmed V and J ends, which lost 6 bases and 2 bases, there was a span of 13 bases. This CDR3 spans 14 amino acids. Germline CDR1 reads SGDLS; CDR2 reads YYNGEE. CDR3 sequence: CASTAEGSTDTQYF. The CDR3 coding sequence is TGTGCCAGCACCGCGGAGGGATCCACAGATACGCAGTATTTT.

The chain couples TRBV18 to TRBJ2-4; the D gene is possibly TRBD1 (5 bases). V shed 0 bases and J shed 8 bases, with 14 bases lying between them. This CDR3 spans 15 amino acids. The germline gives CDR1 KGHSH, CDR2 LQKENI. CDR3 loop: CASSPPGPSPDIQYF. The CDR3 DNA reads TGTGCCAGCTCACCACCGGGGCCCTCCCCCGACATTCAGTACTTC.

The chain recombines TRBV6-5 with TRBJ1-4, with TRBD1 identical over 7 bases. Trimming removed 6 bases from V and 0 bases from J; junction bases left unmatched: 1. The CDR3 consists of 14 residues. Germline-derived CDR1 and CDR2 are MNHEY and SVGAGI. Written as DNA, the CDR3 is TGTGCCAGCAGAACAGGGGCAACTAATGAAAAACTGTTTTTT. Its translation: CASRTGATNEKLFF.

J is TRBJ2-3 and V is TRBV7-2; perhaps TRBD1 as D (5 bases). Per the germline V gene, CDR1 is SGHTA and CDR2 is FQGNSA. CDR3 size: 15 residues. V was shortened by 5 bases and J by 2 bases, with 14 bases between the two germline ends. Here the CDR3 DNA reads TGTGCCAGCAGCCCGTCTCCAGGGAACACAGATACGCAGTATTTT. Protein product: CASSPSPGNTDTQYF.

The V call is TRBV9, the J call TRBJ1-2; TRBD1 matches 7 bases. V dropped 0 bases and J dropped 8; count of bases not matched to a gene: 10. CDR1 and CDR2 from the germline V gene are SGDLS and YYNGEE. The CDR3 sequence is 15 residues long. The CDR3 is CASSVGDSLFGGYTF. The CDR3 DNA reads TGTGCCAGCAGCGTAGGGGACAGTCTGTTCGGGGGCTACACCTTC.

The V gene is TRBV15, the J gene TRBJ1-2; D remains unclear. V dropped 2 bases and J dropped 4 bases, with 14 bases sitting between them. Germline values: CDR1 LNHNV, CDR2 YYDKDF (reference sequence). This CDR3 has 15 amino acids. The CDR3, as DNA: TGTGCCACCAGCAGATCGGGATCGCTCCTCTATGGCTACACCTTC. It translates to CATSRSGSLLYGYTF.

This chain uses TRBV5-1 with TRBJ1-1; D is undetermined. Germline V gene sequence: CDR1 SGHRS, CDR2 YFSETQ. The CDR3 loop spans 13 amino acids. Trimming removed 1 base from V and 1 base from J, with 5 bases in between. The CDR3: CASSLTANTEAFF. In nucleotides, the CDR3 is TGCGCCAGCAGCTTGACAGCGAACACTGAAGCTTTCTTT.

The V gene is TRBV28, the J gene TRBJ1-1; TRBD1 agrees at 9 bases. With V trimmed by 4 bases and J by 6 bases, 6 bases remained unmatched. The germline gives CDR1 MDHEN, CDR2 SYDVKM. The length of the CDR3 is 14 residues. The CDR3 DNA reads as TGTGCCAGCAGTTCCTCAAGACAGGGGGCTGAAGCTTTCTTT. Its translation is CASSSSRQGAEAFF.